The text below deals with one T cell receptor (beta chain). This record comes from a study of blood T cell repertoires in COVID-19. Looking at the study overall: Collection of acute and convalescent COVID-19 samples took place in the United States, Italy and Spain. PBMCs, B-cell-depleted T cells, or T cells were the source of the cDNA or gDNA that made up the material.

Looked up from germline, CDR1 is LNHDA and CDR2 is SQIVND (reference sequence). V was trimmed by 6 bases and J by 7 bases, leaving 9 bases between them. The CDR3 runs to 11 residues. The method was immunoSEQ multiplex PCR; TCRdb's version includes in-frame clones alone and lacks a portion of them. The profile shows roughly 200,000 clones, 83% of them singletons. This TCR derives from a human donor in a cohort sampled during active COVID-19. Sequenced material: peripheral blood. The chain has TRBV19 and TRBJ1-1; the D is unclear. As DNA, the CDR3 is TGTGCCAGTAGGCGGAACCTTGAAGCTTTCTTT. It specifies CASRRNLEAFF.